This TCR beta chain was captured by sequencing in a study of beta chain features in type 1 diabetes. In the study overall: Healthy donors and patients had similar age, gender and cell yields.

Sorted populations all had greater than 95% purity. Findings and limits, study-wide: Cells expressing TCR highly could be over-represented by cDNA sequencing. Among patients, naive, central memory and Treg TCRB repertoires appeared more similar than among healthy donors.

For this clone: Its specificity is unknown. Other DNA sequences in this sample translate to the same CDR3.

The entirety of the isolated RNA underwent reverse transcription, so expressed TCRB transcripts were sequenced. Assay: immunoSEQ multiplex PCR; the TCRdb copy retains only in-frame clones and omits some. The sample comprises hundreds of thousands of clones, roughly 15% of which are singletons, and 0.023% rests with the top ten. Germline V lookup: CDR1 SGDLS, CDR2 YYNGEE. Deletions cut 2 bases from V and 4 bases from J, with 13 bases between. The length of the CDR3 is 15 residues. The clonotype was recovered from a woman aged 18-30 years in good health. The source material was naive CD4+ T cells from blood. The chain joins TRBV9 to TRBJ2-1; a possible D gene is TRBD1 (8 bases). The CDR3 DNA is TGTGCCAGCAGCGTTGGACAGGGAGGGTACAATGAGCAGTTCTTC. It is translated as CASSVGQGGYNEQFF.